This T cell receptor (beta chain) emerged from a study of blood T cell repertoires in COVID-19. This clone appeared a single time. Produced via immunoSEQ multiplex PCR; TCRdb's table is partial and in-frame only. Among around 310,000 clones, around 89% were seen once, and the ten largest hold around 12%. The CDR3 consists of 13 residues. V was pared by 5 bases and J by 11 bases, with 8 bases of the junction left unmatched. Germline loops: CDR1 SGHRS, CDR2 YFSETQ. V gene TRBV5-1 combines with J gene TRBJ1-1; 11 bases line up with TRBD1. The sequencing input was peripheral blood. This clonotype was obtained from a woman aged 55-69 years with acute or convalescent COVID-19. The CDR3 DNA reads TGCGCCAGCAGTCCGGACAGGGGGCAATCGGCTTTCTTT. Its protein is CASSPDRGQSAFF.